Listed below are T cell receptor beta chains from one sample, sequenced in a study of blood T cell repertoires in COVID-19. Here immunoSEQ multiplex PCR was the method, and the copy in TCRdb shows in-frame clones only, minus some. Among 40,000 to 60,000 clones, around 84% were seen once, and the ten largest hold about 4.4%. Sequencing was performed on peripheral blood. The receptors come from a man aged 50 to 60 with active COVID-19. Each CDR3 is given with its conserved first and last residue. Fields, in order: clone size, D gene, V gene, J gene, CDR3 protein, CDR3 DNA. D genes are given only for firm matches. Part of the rows lack a size; the others show once, few, many or a class for expanded clones.

once,-,TRBV28,TRBJ2-7,CASSLPGTRDYEQYF,TGTGCCAGCAGTCTGCCCGGGACACGAGACTACGAGCAGTACTTC
-,-,TRBV19,TRBJ2-7,CASSSRGEQYF,TGTGCCAGTAGCTCAAGGGGCGAGCAGTACTTC
-,-,TRBV3-1/TRBV3-2,TRBJ2-5,CASTLLVGGYQETQYF,TGTGCCAGCACCCTCTTAGTGGGGGGATACCAAGAGACCCAGTACTTC
-,TRBD2,TRBV10-2,TRBJ2-7,CANSPSGAGYEQYF,TGCGCCAACTCCCCTAGCGGGGCCGGCTACGAGCAGTACTTC
-,-,TRBV6-5,TRBJ2-7,CASSPGGVHEQYF,TGTGCCAGCAGTCCCGGGGGAGTCCACGAGCAGTACTTC
-,TRBD1,TRBV5-1,TRBJ1-4,CASSSYSPRDSNEKLFF,TGCGCCAGCAGTTCTTACTCCCCCCGGGACAGTAATGAAAAACTGTTTTTT
-,-,TRBV5-1,TRBJ1-5,CASSFSTGNGQPQHF,TGCGCCAGCAGCTTCTCTACGGGTAATGGTCAGCCCCAGCATTTT
-,TRBD2,TRBV7-6,TRBJ2-7,CASSLVGSSGPHEQYF,TGTGCCAGCAGCTTAGTCGGGTCTAGCGGTCCCCACGAGCAGTACTTC
few,-,TRBV19,TRBJ1-5,CASSTQDRYKPQHF,TGTGCCAGTAGTACCCAAGACAGGTACAAGCCCCAGCATTTT
-,TRBD2,TRBV12-3/TRBV12-4,TRBJ2-7,CASRGTTREQYF,TGTGCCAGCAGAGGGACTACGAGAGAGCAGTACTTC
-,TRBD2,TRBV27,TRBJ2-1,CASSSGTSGGASYNEQFF,TGTGCCAGCAGTTCCGGGACTAGCGGGGGTGCTTCCTACAATGAGCAGTTCTTC
-,TRBD1,TRBV19,TRBJ1-1,CASSIPGTDWQAFF,TGTGCCAGTAGTATTCCAGGGACAGACTGGCAAGCTTTCTTT
-,-,TRBV18,TRBJ1-4,CASSPTAETNEKLFF,TGTGCCAGCTCACCAACGGCGGAAACTAATGAAAAACTGTTTTTT
once,TRBD1,TRBV18,TRBJ1-2,CASSPLSDQGAYGYTF,TGTGCCAGCTCACCACTGTCGGATCAGGGGGCCTATGGCTACACCTTC